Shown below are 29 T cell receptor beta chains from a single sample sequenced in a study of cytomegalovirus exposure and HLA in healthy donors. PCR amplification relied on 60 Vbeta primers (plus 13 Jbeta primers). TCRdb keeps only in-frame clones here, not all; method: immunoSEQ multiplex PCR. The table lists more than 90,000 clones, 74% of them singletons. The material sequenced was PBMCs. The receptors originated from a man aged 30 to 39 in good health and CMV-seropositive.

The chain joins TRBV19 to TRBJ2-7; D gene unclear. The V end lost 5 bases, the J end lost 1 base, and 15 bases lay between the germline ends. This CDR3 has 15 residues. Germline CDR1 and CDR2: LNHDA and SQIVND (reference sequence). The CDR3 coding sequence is TGTGCCAGTAGTGGAGTGGGTGTCCAATCCTACGAGCAGTACTTC. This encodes CASSGVGVQSYEQYF.

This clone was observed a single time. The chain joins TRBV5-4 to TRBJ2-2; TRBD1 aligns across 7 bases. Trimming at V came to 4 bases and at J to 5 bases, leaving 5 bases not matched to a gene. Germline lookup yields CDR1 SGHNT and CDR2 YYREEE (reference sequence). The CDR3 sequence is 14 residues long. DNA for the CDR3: TGTGCCAGCAGCGCTGACAGGGAGACCGGGGAGCTGTTTTTT. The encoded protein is CASSADRETGELFF. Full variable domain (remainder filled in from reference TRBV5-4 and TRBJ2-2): ETGVTQSPTHLIKTRGQQVTLRCSSQSGHNTVSWYQQALGQGPQFIFQYYREEENGRGNFPPRFSGLQFPNYSSELNVNALELDDSALYLCASSADRETGELFFGEGSRLTVL.

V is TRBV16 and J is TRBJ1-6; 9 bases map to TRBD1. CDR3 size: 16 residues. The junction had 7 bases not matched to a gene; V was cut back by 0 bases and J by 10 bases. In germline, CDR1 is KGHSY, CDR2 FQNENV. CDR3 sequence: CASSQSDRGLSSPLHF. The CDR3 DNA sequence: TGTGCCAGCAGCCAATCGGACAGGGGATTAAGCTCACCCCTCCACTTT.

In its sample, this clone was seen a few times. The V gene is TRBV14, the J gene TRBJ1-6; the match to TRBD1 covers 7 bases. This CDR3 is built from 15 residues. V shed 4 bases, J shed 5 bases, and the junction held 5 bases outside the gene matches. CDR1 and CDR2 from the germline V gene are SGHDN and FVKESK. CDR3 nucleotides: TGTGCCAGCAGCCGCCAACAGGGGAATAATTCACCCCTCCACTTT. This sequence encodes CASSRQQGNNSPLHF.

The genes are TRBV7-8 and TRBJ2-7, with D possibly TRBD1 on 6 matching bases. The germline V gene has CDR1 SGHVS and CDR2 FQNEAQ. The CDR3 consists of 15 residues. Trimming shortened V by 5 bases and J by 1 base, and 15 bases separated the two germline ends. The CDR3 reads CASSANRATSYEQYF. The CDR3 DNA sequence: TGTGCCAGCAGCGCTAACAGGGCTACTTCCTACGAGCAGTACTTC. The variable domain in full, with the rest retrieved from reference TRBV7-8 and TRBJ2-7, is GAGVSQSPRYKVAKRGQDVALRCDPISGHVSLFWYQQALGQGPEFLTYFQNEAQLDKSGLPSDRFFAERPEGSVSTLKIQRTQQEDSAVYLCASSANRATSYEQYFGPGTRLTVT.

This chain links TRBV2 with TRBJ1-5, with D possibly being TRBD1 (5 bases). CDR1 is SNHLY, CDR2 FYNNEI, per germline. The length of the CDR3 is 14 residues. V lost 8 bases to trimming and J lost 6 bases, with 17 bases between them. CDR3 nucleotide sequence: TGTGCCAGCGGGGGGATCGAGCAGGGTCAGCCCCAGCATTTT. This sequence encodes CASGGIEQGQPQHF.

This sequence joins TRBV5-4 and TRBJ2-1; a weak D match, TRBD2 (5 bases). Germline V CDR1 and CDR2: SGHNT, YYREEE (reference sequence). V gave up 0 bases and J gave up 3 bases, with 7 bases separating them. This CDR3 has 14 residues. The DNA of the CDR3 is TGTGCCAGCAGCTTGGTTGGAGGCTACAATGAGCAGTTCTTC. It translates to CASSLVGGYNEQFF.

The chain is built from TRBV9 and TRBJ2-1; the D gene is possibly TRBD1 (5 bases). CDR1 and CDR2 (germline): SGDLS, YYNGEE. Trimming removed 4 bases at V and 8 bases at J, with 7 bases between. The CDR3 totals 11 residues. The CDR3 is CASSQGDEQFF. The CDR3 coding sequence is TGTGCCAGCAGCCAGGGCGATGAGCAGTTCTTC. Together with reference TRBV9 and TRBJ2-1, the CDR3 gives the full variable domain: DSGVTQTPKHLITATGQRVTLRCSPRSGDLSVYWYQQSLDQGLQFLIQYYNGEERAKGNILERFSAQQFPDLHSELNLSSLELGDSALYFCASSQGDEQFFGPGTRLTVL.

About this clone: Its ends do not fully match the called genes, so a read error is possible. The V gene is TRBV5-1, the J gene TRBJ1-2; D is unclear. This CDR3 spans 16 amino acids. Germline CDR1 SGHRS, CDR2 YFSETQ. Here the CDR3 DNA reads TGCGCCAGCAGCTTGGATTCGGGGAATCCGGGCTCTGGCTACCCCTTC. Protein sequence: CASSLDSGNPGSGYPF.

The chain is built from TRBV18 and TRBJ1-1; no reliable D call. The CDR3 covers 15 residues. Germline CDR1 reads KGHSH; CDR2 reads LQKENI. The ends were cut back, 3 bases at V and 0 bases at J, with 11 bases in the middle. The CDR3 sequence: CASSPRSSLNTEAFF. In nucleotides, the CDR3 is TGTGCCAGCTCACCGAGGAGCAGCTTGAACACTGAAGCTTTCTTT. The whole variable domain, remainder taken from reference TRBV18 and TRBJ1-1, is NAGVMQNPRHLVRRRGQEARLRCSPMKGHSHVYWYRQLPEEGLKFMVYLQKENIIDESGMPKERFSAEFPKEGPSILRIQQVVRGDSAAYFCASSPRSSLNTEAFFGQGTRLTVV.

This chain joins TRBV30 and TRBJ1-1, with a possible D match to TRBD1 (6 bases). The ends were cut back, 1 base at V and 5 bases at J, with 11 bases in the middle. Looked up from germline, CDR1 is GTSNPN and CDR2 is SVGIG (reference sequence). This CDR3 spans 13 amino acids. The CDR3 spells CAWSEQGRTEAFF. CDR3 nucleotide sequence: TGTGCCTGGAGTGAACAGGGTCGGACTGAAGCTTTCTTT.

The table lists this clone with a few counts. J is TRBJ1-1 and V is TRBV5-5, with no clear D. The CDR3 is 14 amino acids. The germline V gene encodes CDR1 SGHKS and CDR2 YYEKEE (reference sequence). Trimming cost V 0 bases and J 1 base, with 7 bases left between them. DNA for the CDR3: TGTGCCAGCAGCTTGGGACACCCGAACACTGAAGCTTTCTTT. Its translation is CASSLGHPNTEAFF.

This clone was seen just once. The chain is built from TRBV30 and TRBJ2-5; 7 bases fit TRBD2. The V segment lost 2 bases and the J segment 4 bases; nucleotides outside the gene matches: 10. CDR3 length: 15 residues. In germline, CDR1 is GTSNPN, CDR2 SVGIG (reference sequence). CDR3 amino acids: CAWSLGLVGGETQYF. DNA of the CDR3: TGTGCCTGGAGTCTCGGACTAGTGGGCGGAGAGACCCAGTACTTC.

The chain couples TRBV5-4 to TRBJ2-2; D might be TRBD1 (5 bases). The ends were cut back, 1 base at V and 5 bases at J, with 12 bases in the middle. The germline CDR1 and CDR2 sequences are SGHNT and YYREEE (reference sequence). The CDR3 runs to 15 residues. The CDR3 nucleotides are TGTGCCAGCAGCTTGAGTCAGGGAAGAACCGGGGAGCTGTTTTTT. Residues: CASSLSQGRTGELFF.

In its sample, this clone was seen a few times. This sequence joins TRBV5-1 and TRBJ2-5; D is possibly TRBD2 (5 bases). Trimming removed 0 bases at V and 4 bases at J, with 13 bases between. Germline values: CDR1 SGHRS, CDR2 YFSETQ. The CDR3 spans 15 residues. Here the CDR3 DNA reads TGCGCCAGCAGCTTGGGACTATCTGTGCGAGAGACCCAGTACTTC. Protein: CASSLGLSVRETQYF.

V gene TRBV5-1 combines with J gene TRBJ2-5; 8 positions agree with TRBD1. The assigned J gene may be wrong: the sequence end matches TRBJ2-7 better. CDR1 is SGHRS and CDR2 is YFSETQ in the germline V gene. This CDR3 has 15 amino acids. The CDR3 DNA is TGCGCCAGCAGCTCAGGCACAGGGGGAGTTTACGAGCAGTACTTC. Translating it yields CASSSGTGGVYEQYF.

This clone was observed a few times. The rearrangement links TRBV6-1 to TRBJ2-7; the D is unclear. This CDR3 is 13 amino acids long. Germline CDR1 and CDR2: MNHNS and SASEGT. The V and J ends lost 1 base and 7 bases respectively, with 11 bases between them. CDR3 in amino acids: CASSEDGVTEQYF. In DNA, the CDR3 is TGTGCCAGCAGTGAAGATGGAGTTACAGAGCAGTACTTC.

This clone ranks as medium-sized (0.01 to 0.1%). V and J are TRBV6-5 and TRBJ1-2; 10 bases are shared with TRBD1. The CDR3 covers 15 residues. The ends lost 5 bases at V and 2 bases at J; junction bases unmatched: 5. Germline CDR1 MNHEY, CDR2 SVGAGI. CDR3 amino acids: CASSLTTGGNYGYTF. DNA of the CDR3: TGTGCCAGCAGTCTCACGACAGGGGGCAACTATGGCTACACCTTC.

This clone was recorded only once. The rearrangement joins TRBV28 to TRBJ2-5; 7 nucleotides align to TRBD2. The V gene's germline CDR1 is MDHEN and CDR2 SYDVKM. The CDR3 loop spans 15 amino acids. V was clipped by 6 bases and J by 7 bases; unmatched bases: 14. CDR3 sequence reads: CASRSPGEGRGTQYF. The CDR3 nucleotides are TGTGCCAGCAGATCTCCCGGGGAGGGTCGTGGGACCCAGTACTTC.

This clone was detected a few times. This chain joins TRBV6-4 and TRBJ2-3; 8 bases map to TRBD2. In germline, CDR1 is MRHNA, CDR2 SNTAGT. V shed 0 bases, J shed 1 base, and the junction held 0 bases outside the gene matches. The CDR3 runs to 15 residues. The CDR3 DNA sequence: TGTGCCAGCAGTGACTCGCGGGGGGGCACAGATACGCAGTATTTT. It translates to CASSDSRGGTDTQYF.

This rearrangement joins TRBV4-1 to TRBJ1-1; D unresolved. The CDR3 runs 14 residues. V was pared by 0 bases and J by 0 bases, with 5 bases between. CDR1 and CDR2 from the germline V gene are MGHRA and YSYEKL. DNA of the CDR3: TGCGCCAGCAGCCAAGACAGTTTGAACACTGAAGCTTTCTTT. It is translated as CASSQDSLNTEAFF.

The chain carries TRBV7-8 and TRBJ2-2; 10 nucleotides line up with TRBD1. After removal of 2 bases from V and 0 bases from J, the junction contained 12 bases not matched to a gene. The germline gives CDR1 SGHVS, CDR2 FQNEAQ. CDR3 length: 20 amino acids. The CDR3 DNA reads TGTGCCAGCAGCTTATATGGGGACAGGGGAAAGAACGCGAACACCGGGGAGCTGTTTTTT. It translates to CASSLYGDRGKNANTGELFF.

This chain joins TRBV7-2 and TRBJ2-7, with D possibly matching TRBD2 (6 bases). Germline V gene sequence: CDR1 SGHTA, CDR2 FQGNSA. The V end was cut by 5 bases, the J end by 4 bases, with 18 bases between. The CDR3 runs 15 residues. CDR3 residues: CASSPLARSSYEQYF. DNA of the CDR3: TGTGCCAGCAGCCCTCTAGCGCGGTCGTCTTACGAGCAGTACTTC.

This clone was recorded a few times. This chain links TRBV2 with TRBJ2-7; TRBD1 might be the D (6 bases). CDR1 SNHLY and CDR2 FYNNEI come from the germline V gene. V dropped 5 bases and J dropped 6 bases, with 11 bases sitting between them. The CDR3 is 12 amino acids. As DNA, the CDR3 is TGTGCCAGCAGTCAGGACAGTCTCGAGCAGTACTTC. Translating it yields CASSQDSLEQYF.

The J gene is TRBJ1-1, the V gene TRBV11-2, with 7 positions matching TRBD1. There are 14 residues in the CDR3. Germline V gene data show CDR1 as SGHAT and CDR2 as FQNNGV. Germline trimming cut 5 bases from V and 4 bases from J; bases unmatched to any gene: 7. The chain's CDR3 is CASSPAGQFTEAFF. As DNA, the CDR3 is TGTGCCAGCAGCCCCGCGGGACAGTTCACTGAAGCTTTCTTT.

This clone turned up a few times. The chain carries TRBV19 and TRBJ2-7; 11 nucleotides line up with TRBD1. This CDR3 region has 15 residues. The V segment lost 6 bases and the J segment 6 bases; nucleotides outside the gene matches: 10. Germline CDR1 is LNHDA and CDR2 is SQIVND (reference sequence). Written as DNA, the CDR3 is TGTGCCAGTAGGCGGATGGACAGGGGGCTGAGCGAGCAGTACTTC. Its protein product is CASRRMDRGLSEQYF.

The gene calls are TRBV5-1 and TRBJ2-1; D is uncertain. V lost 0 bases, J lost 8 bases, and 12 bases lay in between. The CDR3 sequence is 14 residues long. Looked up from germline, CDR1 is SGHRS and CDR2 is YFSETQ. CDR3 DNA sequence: TGCGCCAGCAGCTTGGCCCCATCAGGCGATGAGCAGTTCTTC. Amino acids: CASSLAPSGDEQFF.

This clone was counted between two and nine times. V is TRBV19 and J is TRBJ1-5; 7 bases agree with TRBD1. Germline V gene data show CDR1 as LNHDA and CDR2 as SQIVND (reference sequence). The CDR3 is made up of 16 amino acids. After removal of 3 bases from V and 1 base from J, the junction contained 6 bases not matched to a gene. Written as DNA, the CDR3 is TGTGCCAGTAGTATCTCAGGGGGGCAAAGCAATCAGCCCCAGCATTTT. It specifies CASSISGGQSNQPQHF.

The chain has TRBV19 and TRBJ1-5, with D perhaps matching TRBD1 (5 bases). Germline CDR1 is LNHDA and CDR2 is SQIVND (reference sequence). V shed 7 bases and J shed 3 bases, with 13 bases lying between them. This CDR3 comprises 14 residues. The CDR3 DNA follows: TGTGCCAGTAAGAAAGACAGTAACAATCAGCCCCAGCATTTT. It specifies CASKKDSNNQPQHF.